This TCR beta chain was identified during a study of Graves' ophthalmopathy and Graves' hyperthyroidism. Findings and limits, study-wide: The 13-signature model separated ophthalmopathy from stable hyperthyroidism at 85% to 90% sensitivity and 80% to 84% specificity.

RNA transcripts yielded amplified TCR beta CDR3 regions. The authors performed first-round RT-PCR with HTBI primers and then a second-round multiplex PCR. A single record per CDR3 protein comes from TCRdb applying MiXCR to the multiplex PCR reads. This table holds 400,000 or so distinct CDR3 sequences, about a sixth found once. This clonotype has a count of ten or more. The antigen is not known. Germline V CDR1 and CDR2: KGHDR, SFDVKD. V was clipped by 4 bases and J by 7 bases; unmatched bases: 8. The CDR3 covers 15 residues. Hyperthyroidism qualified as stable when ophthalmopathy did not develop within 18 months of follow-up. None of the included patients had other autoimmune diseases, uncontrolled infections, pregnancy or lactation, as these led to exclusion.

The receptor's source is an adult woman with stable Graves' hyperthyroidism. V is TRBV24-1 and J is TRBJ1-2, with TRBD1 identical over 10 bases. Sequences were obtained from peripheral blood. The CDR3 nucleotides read TGTGCCACCAGTGAACCAGACAGGGGGCCGAGTGGCTACACCTTC. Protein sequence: CATSEPDRGPSGYTF.